This T cell receptor (beta chain) was documented in a study of control samples from healthy donors and cancer patients. Only in-frame clones appear in the TCRdb table, and some are missing; sequencing was by immunoSEQ multiplex PCR. The sample records some 120,000 clones, around 89% being singletons. The sequence came from a woman aged 45-65 years with colorectal cancer. The specimen sequenced was PBMCs.

The CDR3 DNA follows: TGTGCCAGCAGTCGGGTTGTCCCCTCCTACGAGCAGTACTTC. Its translation: CASSRVVPSYEQYF. The V and J genes are TRBV6-5 and TRBJ2-7; D gene unclear. The germline gives CDR1 MNHEY, CDR2 SVGAGI. Trimming took off 5 bases at V and 0 bases at J, with 11 bases between the two ends. The CDR3 has 14 amino acids.